The T cell receptor beta chain described here comes from a study of somatic mutations in cytotoxic T cells in rheumatoid arthritis. Whole-study context: A subset of V beta antibody-stained T-cell populations was isolated by flow sorting, reaching nearly 100% purity, and this subset included V beta1+ cells that went on to TCRB sequencing.

Once isolated by positive magnetic bead selection, the CD4+ and CD8+ cells had their purity checked by flow cytometry. This table comes from immunoSEQ multiplex PCR, and its TCRdb copy is limited to in-frame clones, with some not included. The table records under 15,000 clones, roughly 80% of them present only once. Germline values: CDR1 LNHNV, CDR2 YYDKDF (reference sequence). V was clipped by 0 bases and J by 3 bases; unmatched bases: 6. The CDR3 sequence is 17 residues long. V usage is TRBV15 and J usage is TRBJ2-3, with 10 bases fitting TRBD1. The receptor was isolated from a woman aged 60 to 75 in good health. The sample comprised CD8+ T cells sorted from blood. This chain's CDR3 is CATSRELWDRGTDTQYF. The DNA of the CDR3 is TGTGCCACCAGCAGAGAGCTCTGGGACAGGGGAACAGATACGCAGTATTTT.